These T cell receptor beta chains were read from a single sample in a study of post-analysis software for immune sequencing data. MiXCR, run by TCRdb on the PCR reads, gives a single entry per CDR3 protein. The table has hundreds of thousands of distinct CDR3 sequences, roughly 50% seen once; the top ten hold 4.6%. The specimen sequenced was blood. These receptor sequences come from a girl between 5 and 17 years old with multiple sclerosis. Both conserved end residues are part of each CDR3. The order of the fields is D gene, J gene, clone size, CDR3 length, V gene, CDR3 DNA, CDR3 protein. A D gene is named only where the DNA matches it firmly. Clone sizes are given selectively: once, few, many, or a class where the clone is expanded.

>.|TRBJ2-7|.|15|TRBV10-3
TGTGCCATCAGTGAGTCGAAGGTCAACTCCTACGAGCAGTACTTC
CAISESKVNSYEQYF
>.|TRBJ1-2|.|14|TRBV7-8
TGTGCCAGCAGCTTAGGGGAGGAAAACTATGGCTACACCTTC
CASSLGEENYGYTF
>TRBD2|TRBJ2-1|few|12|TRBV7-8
TGTGCCAGTACCCCGGGAGGCGGTGAGCAGTTCTTC
CASTPGGGEQFF
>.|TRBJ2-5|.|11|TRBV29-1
TGCAGCAGCAAGAGAGGGGGGCAGCAGTACTTC
CSSKRGGQQYF
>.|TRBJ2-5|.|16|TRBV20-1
TGCAGTGCTAAACGGGCGGGACGACCCTGGGTAGAGACCCAGTACTTC
CSAKRAGRPWVETQYF
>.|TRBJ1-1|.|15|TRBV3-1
TGTGCCAGCAGCCCTCACGACAGATTGAACACTGAAGCTTTCTTT
CASSPHDRLNTEAFF
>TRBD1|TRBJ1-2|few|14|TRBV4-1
TGCGCCAGCAGCCCTGGCCGGACAGGCTATGGCTACACCTTC
CASSPGRTGYGYTF
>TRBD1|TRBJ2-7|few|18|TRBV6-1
TGTGCCACCCTTACGAGACAGGGGGCGTCGGAATGGTTCCACGAGCAGTACTTC
CATLTRQGASEWFHEQYF
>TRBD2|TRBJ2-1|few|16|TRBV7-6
TGTGCCAGCAGCTTAAAGCGGGAGGCCTTCGACAATGAGCAGTTCTTC
CASSLKREAFDNEQFF
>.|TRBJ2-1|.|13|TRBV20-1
TGCAGTCGACGACAGATTTTTCGGAATGAGCAGTTCTTC
CSRRQIFRNEQFF
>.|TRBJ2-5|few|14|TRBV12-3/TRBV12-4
TGTGCCAGCAGTTTAGCGCCCAGCGAAGAGACCCAGTACTTC
CASSLAPSEETQYF